The 29 T cell receptor beta chains in this list originate from one sample, sequenced in a study of blood T cell repertoires in COVID-19. Produced via immunoSEQ multiplex PCR; TCRdb's table is partial and in-frame only. The sample holds more than 35,000 clones, roughly nine tenths seen once. Material for sequencing was peripheral blood. These receptors were taken from a young woman in a cohort sampled during active COVID-19.

This chain joins TRBV28 and TRBJ2-3; D is undetermined. The CDR3 covers 14 residues. Germline CDR1 MDHEN, CDR2 SYDVKM. V dropped 0 bases and J dropped 5 bases, with 9 bases sitting between them. The CDR3 here is CASSLWVAKDTQYF. The CDR3 bases are TGTGCCAGCAGTTTATGGGTGGCCAAAGATACGCAGTATTTT.

The chain has TRBV7-2 and TRBJ2-2; TRBD1 matches at 8 bases. CDR3 length: 16 amino acids. Germline assignment: CDR1 SGHTA and CDR2 FQGNSA. With V trimmed by 1 base and J by 7 bases, 8 bases remained unmatched. CDR3 in DNA: TGTGCCAGCAGCTTAGATGACAGGGGAGCTTACGGGGAGCTGTTTTTT. Encoded protein: CASSLDDRGAYGELFF.

The rearrangement joins TRBV10-2 to TRBJ2-5, with D maybe TRBD2 (6 bases). Per the germline V gene, CDR1 is WSHSY and CDR2 is SAAADI. The CDR3 contains 12 residues. Trimming removed 8 bases at V and 5 bases at J, with 12 bases between. The CDR3 coding sequence is TGCGCCAGCGGAGGGTCCTGGGAGACCCAGTACTTC. This encodes CASGGSWETQYF.

The chain couples TRBV20-1 to TRBJ1-2, with 8 bases matching TRBD1. The CDR3 totals 14 residues. CDR1 and CDR2 (germline): DFQATT, SNEGSKA (reference sequence). The junction had 5 bases not matched to a gene; V was cut back by 3 bases and J by 2 bases. The CDR3 DNA follows: TGCAGTGCTAGTGGGGACAGGATAAACTATGGCTACACCTTC. This translates into CSASGDRINYGYTF.

V gene TRBV28 combines with J gene TRBJ2-5; no firm D call. The CDR3 contains 12 residues. Trimming removed 9 bases at V and 5 bases at J, with 13 bases between. Per the germline V gene, CDR1 is MDHEN and CDR2 is SYDVKM. CDR3 coding DNA: TGTGCCAGTTCCCTATCCGGGGAGACCCAGTACTTC. Protein sequence: CASSLSGETQYF.

This clone was picked up one time. The chain is built from TRBV19 and TRBJ2-3, with 8 nucleotides matching TRBD2. This CDR3 contains 14 residues. V shed 1 base, J shed 3 bases, and the junction held 0 bases outside the gene matches. Germline values: CDR1 LNHDA, CDR2 SQIVND (reference sequence). Here the CDR3 DNA reads TGTGCCAGTAGTATAGCGGGAGGGACAGATACGCAGTATTTT. Translating gives CASSIAGGTDTQYF.

The DNA for the CDR3 is TGTGCCAGCAGCTTGGTCCTTAACACTGAAGCTTTCTTT. This sequence encodes CASSLVLNTEAFF. The chain combines TRBV5-6 with TRBJ1-1; D gene uncertain. The ends were cut back, 0 bases at V and 2 bases at J, with 5 bases in the middle. From germline, CDR1 is SGHDT and CDR2 YYEEEE. The CDR3 totals 13 residues.

This sequence joins TRBV6-5 and TRBJ2-2; D may be TRBD2 (5 bases). Germline V gene lookup returns CDR1 MNHEY and CDR2 SVGAGI. V was cut by 6 bases and J by 3 bases, with 11 bases left in between. The CDR3 totals 14 residues. This chain's CDR3 is CASRGDYYTGELFF. DNA for the CDR3: TGTGCCAGCAGAGGAGACTATTACACCGGGGAGCTGTTTTTT.

This clone was seen only once. CDR3 residues: CASSVTSGRGNEQFF. As DNA, the CDR3 is TGTGCCAGCAGCGTAACTAGCGGGAGAGGAAATGAGCAGTTCTTC. The chain links TRBV9 to TRBJ2-1, with 11 positions matching TRBD2. Germline values: CDR1 SGDLS, CDR2 YYNGEE. CDR3 length: 15 residues. With 1 base clipped from V and 7 bases from J, the junction kept 4 bases outside the gene matches.

This clone was detected a few times. V is TRBV30 and J is TRBJ2-7; tentative D call: TRBD1 (6 bases). The CDR3 length is 15 residues. The germline V gene encodes CDR1 GTSNPN and CDR2 SVGIG (reference sequence). Trimming removed 4 bases from V and 5 bases from J, with 21 bases in between. The CDR3 sequence: CAWKGISQGTDEQYF. CDR3 nucleotide sequence: TGTGCCTGGAAAGGTATTAGTCAGGGGACGGACGAGCAGTACTTC.

V is TRBV28 and J is TRBJ2-4, with D tentatively TRBD2 (5 bases). Trimming pared 5 bases from V and 1 base from J, leaving 9 bases between. The germline V gene encodes CDR1 MDHEN and CDR2 SYDVKM. The CDR3 is made up of 14 amino acids. The CDR3 loop is CASSTRRAKNIQYF. CDR3 DNA: TGTGCCAGCAGTACTAGGAGGGCCAAAAACATTCAGTACTTC.

The V and J genes are TRBV4-2 and TRBJ2-6, with 8 bases identical to TRBD2. CDR3 size: 19 residues. Unmatched junction bases numbered 9, after V lost 0 bases and J lost 2 bases. Looked up from germline, CDR1 is LGHNA and CDR2 is YNFKEQ. CDR3 amino acids: CASSQDNDAGGPGANVLTF. The CDR3 region has the DNA TGTGCCAGCAGCCAAGATAACGACGCGGGAGGCCCTGGGGCCAACGTCCTGACTTTC.

The chain couples TRBV6-5 to TRBJ2-7; unclear D gene. Germline V lookup: CDR1 MNHEY, CDR2 SVGAGI. V lost 8 bases and J 9 bases, leaving 23 bases between the germline ends. The CDR3 runs 14 residues. CDR3 sequence (DNA): TGTGCCAGCGGCTCCACGGGTCCCGAGAAGGTGCAGTACTTC. As protein: CASGSTGPEKVQYF.

The chain links TRBV12-3 or TRBV12-4 to TRBJ1-2; D gene ambiguous. The CDR3 is 13 amino acids. The ends were cut back, 6 bases at V and 4 bases at J, with 12 bases in the middle. The CDR3 sequence is CASSQPGLYGYTF. CDR3 nucleotides: TGTGCCAGCAGCCAGCCGGGTCTCTATGGCTACACCTTC.

The J gene is TRBJ2-7, the V gene TRBV7-2, with 11 bases aligning to TRBD2. The CDR3 contains 15 residues. Germline CDR1 SGHTA, CDR2 FQGNSA. The J segment lost 3 bases and the V segment lost 1 base, leaving 2 bases of the junction unmatched. The CDR3 is CASSLELAGGYEQYF. The DNA of the CDR3 is TGTGCCAGCAGCTTAGAGCTAGCGGGGGGCTACGAGCAGTACTTC.

The CDR3 DNA is TGTGCCAGCAGATCCACCGGGACAGGGCCCTTTTATAGCAATCAGCCCCAGCATTTT. Amino acids: CASRSTGTGPFYSNQPQHF. The rearrangement uses TRBV28 and TRBJ1-5; 9 bases fit TRBD1. Germline assignment: CDR1 MDHEN and CDR2 SYDVKM. V gave up 6 bases and J gave up 0 bases; unmatched junction bases: 15. This CDR3 has 19 amino acids.

The J gene is TRBJ1-1, the V gene TRBV5-1, with TRBD1 identical over 8 bases. CDR3 length: 15 amino acids. Germline V CDR1 and CDR2: SGHRS, YFSETQ. V shed 4 bases and J 1 base; nucleotides not matched to a gene: 6. CDR3 protein: CASSLQGGGNTEAFF. In DNA, the CDR3 is TGCGCCAGCAGCCTACAGGGGGGAGGGAACACTGAAGCTTTCTTT.

This rearrangement joins TRBV6-2 or TRBV6-3 to TRBJ2-3; 8 positions match TRBD1. The CDR3 totals 16 residues. Germline V CDR1 and CDR2: MNHEY, SVGEGT. The V segment lost 5 bases and the J segment 3 bases; nucleotides outside the gene matches: 10. This CDR3 reads CASSSGNRGRTDTQYF. Here the CDR3 DNA reads TGTGCCAGCAGTAGTGGTAACAGGGGGAGAACAGATACGCAGTATTTT.

The V call is TRBV11-2, the J call TRBJ2-7; 7 bases are shared with TRBD1. Trimming at V came to 5 bases and at J to 2 bases, leaving 12 bases not matched to a gene. This CDR3 is 16 amino acids long. Looked up from germline, CDR1 is SGHAT and CDR2 is FQNNGV. The CDR3 bases are TGTGCCAGCAGCCTCCTTAGGGGGCGGGTAGCCTACGAGCAGTACTTC. Its protein is CASSLLRGRVAYEQYF.

The rearrangement links TRBV19 to TRBJ1-2; possibly TRBD1 for D (5 bases). Trimming left V 5 bases short and J 8 bases short, with 18 bases between. Germline CDR1 reads LNHDA; CDR2 reads SQIVND (reference sequence). CDR3 size: 14 residues. The CDR3 nucleotides are TGTGCCAGTAGTCACCGGGACTCGACGGGGGGCTACACCTTC. Its protein product is CASSHRDSTGGYTF.

This sequence joins TRBV11-3 and TRBJ1-1; 9 nucleotides align to TRBD1. Germline CDR1 is SGHNT and CDR2 is YENEEA. After removal of 2 bases from V and 4 bases from J, the junction contained 8 bases not matched to a gene. The CDR3 has 16 residues. Here the CDR3 DNA reads TGTGCCAGCAGCTTACAGGGACAGGGCCGAGGCACTGAAGCTTTCTTT. Translated, it gives CASSLQGQGRGTEAFF.

The chain is built from TRBV5-4 and TRBJ2-2; no firm D call. Looked up from germline, CDR1 is SGHNT and CDR2 is YYREEE (reference sequence). Trimming removed 4 bases at V and 6 bases at J, with 13 bases between. The CDR3 has 14 amino acids. This chain's CDR3 is CASSEATWAGELFF. CDR3 coding DNA: TGTGCCAGCAGCGAGGCTACATGGGCCGGGGAGCTGTTTTTT.

The chain links TRBV5-5 to TRBJ2-2; 8 bases are a match to TRBD2. V gave up 1 base and J gave up 2 bases; unmatched junction bases: 4. Looked up from germline, CDR1 is SGHKS and CDR2 is YYEKEE (reference sequence). CDR3 length: 16 amino acids. In DNA, the CDR3 is TGTGCCAGCAGCTTGAGGGCGGGGGGAAACACCGGGGAGCTGTTTTTT. Translating gives CASSLRAGGNTGELFF.

The rearrangement uses TRBV19 and TRBJ2-2, with 15 bases aligning to TRBD2. V lost 7 bases to trimming and J lost 5 bases; unmatched junction nucleotides: 2. The CDR3 totals 15 residues. Germline V CDR1 and CDR2: LNHDA, SQIVND (reference sequence). The chain's CDR3 is CASMGLAGGTGELFF. In DNA, the CDR3 is TGTGCCAGTATGGGACTAGCGGGAGGAACCGGGGAGCTGTTTTTT. Using reference TRBV19 and TRBJ2-2 for the parts outside the CDR3, the full variable domain is DGGITQSPKYLFRKEGQNVTLSCEQNLNHDAMYWYRQDPGQGLRLIYYSQIVNDFQKGDIAEGYSVSREKKESFPLTVTSAQKNPTAFYLCASMGLAGGTGELFFGEGSRLTVL.

The chain has TRBV24-1 and TRBJ2-1; tentatively, D is TRBD1 (5 bases). Deletions cut 3 bases from V and 5 bases from J, with 10 bases between. The CDR3 is made up of 14 amino acids. Germline V gene data show CDR1 as KGHDR and CDR2 as SFDVKD. This CDR3 reads CATSDARVNNEQFF. CDR3 bases: TGTGCCACCAGTGATGCCAGGGTCAACAATGAGCAGTTCTTC.

The chain links TRBV5-5 to TRBJ2-5; 8 bases align to TRBD2. Germline V gives CDR1 SGHKS, CDR2 YYEKEE (reference sequence). This CDR3 is 16 amino acids long. V shed 2 bases and J 3 bases; nucleotides not matched to a gene: 9. CDR3 DNA: TGTGCCAGCAGCTTTCGAGCGGGAGAGGGGAAAGAGACCCAGTACTTC. Amino acid sequence: CASSFRAGEGKETQYF.

The chain has TRBV19 and TRBJ2-1, with 8 bases that match TRBD2. V gave up 5 bases and J gave up 9 bases; unmatched junction bases: 12. Germline loops: CDR1 LNHDA, CDR2 SQIVND (reference sequence). The CDR3 has 15 amino acids. CDR3 loop: CASSFFVAGGSEQFF. The CDR3, as DNA: TGTGCCAGTAGTTTCTTTGTGGCGGGAGGTAGTGAGCAGTTCTTC. Using reference TRBV19 and TRBJ2-1 for the parts outside the CDR3, the full variable domain is DGGITQSPKYLFRKEGQNVTLSCEQNLNHDAMYWYRQDPGQGLRLIYYSQIVNDFQKGDIAEGYSVSREKKESFPLTVTSAQKNPTAFYLCASSFFVAGGSEQFFGPGTRLTVL.

In this sample, this clone turned up once. The V and J genes are TRBV6-6 and TRBJ1-3, with 7 bases fitting TRBD1. Germline V gene lookup returns CDR1 MNHNY and CDR2 SVGAGI (reference sequence). The trim removed 6 bases at V and 0 bases at J, leaving 5 bases unmatched. The CDR3 is made up of 15 amino acids. The CDR3 DNA sequence: TGTGCCAGCAGCCTAACAGGGGTCTCTGGAAACACCATATATTTT. Its protein product is CASSLTGVSGNTIYF.

The chain uses TRBV7-9 and TRBJ2-7; D might be TRBD2 (7 bases). Looked up from germline, CDR1 is SEHNR and CDR2 is FQNEAQ (reference sequence). The CDR3 covers 15 residues. Trimming removed 8 bases from V and 0 bases from J, with 17 bases in between. The CDR3 loop reads CASARGGGNSYEQYF. DNA for the CDR3: TGTGCCAGCGCCCGAGGGGGGGGAAACTCCTACGAGCAGTACTTC.